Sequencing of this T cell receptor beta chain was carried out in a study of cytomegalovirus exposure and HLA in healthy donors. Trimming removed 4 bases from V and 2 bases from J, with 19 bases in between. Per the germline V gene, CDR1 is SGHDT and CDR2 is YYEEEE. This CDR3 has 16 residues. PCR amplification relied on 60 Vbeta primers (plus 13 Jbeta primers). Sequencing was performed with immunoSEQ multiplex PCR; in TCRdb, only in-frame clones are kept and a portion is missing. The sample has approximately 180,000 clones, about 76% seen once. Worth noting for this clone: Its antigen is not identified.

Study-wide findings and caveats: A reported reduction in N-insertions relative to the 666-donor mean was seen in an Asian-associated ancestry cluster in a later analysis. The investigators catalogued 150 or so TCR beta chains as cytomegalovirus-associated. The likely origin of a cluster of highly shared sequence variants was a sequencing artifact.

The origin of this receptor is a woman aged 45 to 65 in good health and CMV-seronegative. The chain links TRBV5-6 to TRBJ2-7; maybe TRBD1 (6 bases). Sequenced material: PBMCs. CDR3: CASSILGQRKTYEQYF. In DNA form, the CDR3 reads TGTGCCAGCAGCATCTTAGGACAGCGGAAAACCTACGAGCAGTACTTC.